Below are 30 T cell receptor beta chains sequenced from a single sample in a study of blood T cell repertoires in COVID-19. Assay used: immunoSEQ multiplex PCR; TCRdb lists only in-frame clones, some missing. This sample yields about 150,000 clones, of which almost 85% are seen a single time; roughly an eighth belongs to the top ten. Material for sequencing was peripheral blood. The receptors derive from a man aged 18 to 35 with active or convalescent COVID-19.

This chain joins TRBV19 and TRBJ2-2; maybe TRBD2 (7 bases). CDR3 length: 15 residues. Germline-derived CDR1 and CDR2 are LNHDA and SQIVND (reference sequence). V was trimmed by 4 bases and J by 5 bases, leaving 14 bases between them. CDR3 bases: TGTGCCAGTAGTACTTCGGGGGGCTTGACCGGGGAGCTGTTTTTT. Translated: CASSTSGGLTGELFF.

V and J are TRBV30 and TRBJ2-1; 11 nucleotides align to TRBD2. Trimming at V came to 1 base and at J to 9 bases, leaving 14 bases not matched to a gene. The CDR3 has 17 amino acids. Germline values: CDR1 GTSNPN, CDR2 SVGIG (reference sequence). CDR3 DNA: TGTGCCTGGAGTGCCCCAGGTAGCGGGAGGGTGGATAGTGAGCAGTTCTTC. Amino acids: CAWSAPGSGRVDSEQFF.

The chain links TRBV11-2 to TRBJ2-7; D uncertain. The CDR3 has 15 amino acids. V shed 2 bases and J shed 3 bases, with 14 bases lying between them. Germline V lookup: CDR1 SGHAT, CDR2 FQNNGV. The CDR3 protein is CASSLNHARSYEQYF. CDR3 DNA sequence: TGTGCCAGCAGCTTAAACCACGCGCGGAGCTACGAGCAGTACTTC.

The CDR3 bases are TGTGCCAGCAGCTTAGACTACGACGAGCAGTACTTC. Its protein product is CASSLDYDEQYF. The gene calls are TRBV7-9 and TRBJ2-7; no firm D call. The CDR3 totals 12 residues. The V end was cut by 1 base, the J end by 5 bases, with 6 bases between. Germline V gene data show CDR1 as SEHNR and CDR2 as FQNEAQ (reference sequence).

The gene calls are TRBV28 and TRBJ2-1; D may be TRBD2 (6 bases). The CDR3 length is 14 residues. Germline V gives CDR1 MDHEN, CDR2 SYDVKM. V was clipped by 6 bases and J by 4 bases, with 13 bases between them. Here the CDR3 DNA reads TGTGCCAGCAGGCGGGATGGGGATTACAATGAGCAGTTCTTC. Translated, it gives CASRRDGDYNEQFF.

This clone is termed medium-sized. The genes are TRBV19 and TRBJ1-2, with a tentative D call TRBD1 (6 bases). Germline-derived CDR1 and CDR2 are LNHDA and SQIVND (reference sequence). The CDR3 totals 14 residues. Between the trimmed V and J ends, which lost 1 base and 4 bases, there was a span of 10 bases. The CDR3 loop reads CASSIVGQFYGYTF. The CDR3 DNA reads as TGTGCCAGTAGTATAGTTGGACAGTTCTATGGCTACACCTTC.

This chain uses TRBV2 with TRBJ2-5; D remains ambiguous. CDR1 is SNHLY, CDR2 FYNNEI, per germline. V lost 7 bases and J 1 base, leaving 10 bases between the germline ends. The CDR3 spans 13 residues. The CDR3 nucleotides read TGTGCCAGCAAAAGGAACAGCCAAGAGACCCAGTACTTC. It codes for CASKRNSQETQYF.

The chain has TRBV11-3 and TRBJ2-2; 8 bases match TRBD2. The germline gives CDR1 SGHNT, CDR2 YENEEA. V shed 5 bases, J shed 1 base, and the junction held 9 bases outside the gene matches. This CDR3 spans 17 amino acids. The chain's CDR3 is CASSLGSGGWNTGELFF. The CDR3 bases are TGTGCCAGCAGCCTCGGCTCGGGGGGGTGGAACACCGGGGAGCTGTTTTTT.

This chain links TRBV11-3 with TRBJ2-1; 9 bases line up with TRBD2. The V gene end was trimmed by 5 bases and the J gene end by 6 bases; junction bases not matched to a gene: 8. This CDR3 is 15 amino acids long. In germline, CDR1 is SGHNT, CDR2 YENEEA. CDR3 nucleotides: TGTGCCAGCAGCCTGGGGCTAGCGGGAATCAATGAGCAGTTCTTC. Protein: CASSLGLAGINEQFF.

The V call is TRBV3-1 (or the pseudogene TRBV3-2), the J call TRBJ1-2, with 7 bases identical to TRBD1. The germline V gene has CDR1 LGHDT and CDR2 YNNKEL (reference sequence). J lost 4 bases, V lost 1 base, and 6 bases had no gene match. This CDR3 comprises 15 residues. The CDR3 here is CASSQVGDSTYGYTF. The CDR3 bases are TGTGCCAGCAGCCAAGTTGGGGACAGCACCTATGGCTACACCTTC.

The V gene is TRBV7-3, the J gene TRBJ1-1; D uncertain. Germline V gene lookup returns CDR1 SGHTA and CDR2 FQGTGA. V gave up 3 bases and J gave up 1 base, with 12 bases separating them. The CDR3 is made up of 15 amino acids. CDR3 protein: CASSLGGGGNTEAFF. In DNA, the CDR3 is TGTGCCAGCAGCTTGGGTGGAGGTGGGAACACTGAAGCTTTCTTT.

The chain has TRBV15 and TRBJ1-2; a weak D match, TRBD1 (5 bases). Between the trimmed V and J ends, which lost 2 bases and 2 bases, there was a span of 24 bases. Germline CDR1 and CDR2: LNHNV and YYDKDF (reference sequence). CDR3 length: 19 residues. This CDR3 is CATSRLGDRYARLNYGYTF. As DNA, the CDR3 is TGTGCCACCAGCAGACTAGGAGACAGATACGCAAGATTAAACTATGGCTACACCTTC.

This rearrangement joins TRBV7-7 to TRBJ2-3; 8 bases match TRBD2. The junction had 3 bases not matched to a gene; V was cut back by 1 base and J by 6 bases. This CDR3 is 14 amino acids long. Germline V gene data show CDR1 as SSHAT and CDR2 as FNYEAQ (reference sequence). The CDR3 spells CASSLGVAGDTQYF. CDR3 coding DNA: TGTGCCAGCAGCTTAGGGGTAGCGGGGGATACGCAGTATTTT.

The table lists this clone with a count of one. The chain carries TRBV3-1 (or the pseudogene TRBV3-2) and TRBJ2-3; D may be TRBD2 (7 bases). The CDR3 loop spans 15 amino acids. V lost 3 bases, J lost 2 bases, and 12 bases lay in between. Germline CDR1 LGHDT, CDR2 YNNKEL (reference sequence). Written as DNA, the CDR3 is TGTGCCAGCAGCCATAGGGGGGGACCCACAGATACGCAGTATTTT. Protein product: CASSHRGGPTDTQYF.

This rearrangement joins TRBV6-1 to TRBJ2-2; D remains ambiguous. The V end lost 3 bases, the J end lost 4 bases, and 9 bases lay between the germline ends. The CDR3 has 14 amino acids. Germline assignment: CDR1 MNHNS and CDR2 SASEGT. The CDR3 DNA reads TGTGCCAGCAGTGAGCTAGTTCGCACCGGGGAGCTGTTTTTT. Translated: CASSELVRTGELFF.

The V gene is TRBV6-1, the J gene TRBJ1-2, with TRBD1 as a possible D gene (5 bases). The CDR3 contains 15 residues. The V end lost 1 base, the J end lost 3 bases, and 12 bases lay between the germline ends. The germline gives CDR1 MNHNS, CDR2 SASEGT. This CDR3 reads CASSEEGTGYYGYTF. CDR3 bases: TGTGCCAGCAGTGAAGAAGGCACAGGTTACTATGGCTACACCTTC.

CDR3 in DNA: TGTGCCAGCCGTCTAGACTACGAGCAGTACTTC. Its translation is CASRLDYEQYF. The chain combines TRBV28 with TRBJ2-7; D unclear. Germline V CDR1 and CDR2: MDHEN, SYDVKM. The V gene lost 8 bases and the J gene lost 3 bases, with 8 bases spanning the gap. The CDR3 extends over 11 amino acids.

CDR3 sequence: CASSQRDRGVEQYF. The CDR3 DNA reads as TGTGCCAGCAGCCAACGGGACAGGGGGGTCGAGCAGTACTTC. This rearrangement joins TRBV5-6 to TRBJ2-7; 11 bases agree with TRBD1. This CDR3 is built from 14 residues. Trimming at V came to 4 bases and at J to 6 bases, leaving 6 bases not matched to a gene. Germline loops: CDR1 SGHDT, CDR2 YYEEEE.

This clone was detected once. V and J are TRBV5-4 and TRBJ2-7, with TRBD2 matching 10 bases. The CDR3 sequence is 14 residues long. Germline CDR1 is SGHNT and CDR2 is YYREEE (reference sequence). The V gene end was trimmed by 0 bases and the J gene end by 5 bases; junction bases not matched to a gene: 2. Here the CDR3 DNA reads TGTGCCAGCAGCTTGGACCTAGCGGGAGACGAGCAGTACTTC. This gives the protein CASSLDLAGDEQYF.

The chain employs TRBV6-5 and TRBJ2-7; TRBD1 might be the D (6 bases). V was cut by 2 bases and J by 0 bases, with 11 bases left in between. CDR1 and CDR2 from the germline V gene are MNHEY and SVGAGI. The CDR3 contains 15 residues. The CDR3 nucleotides read TGTGCCAGCAGTTACACAGGGTTCCCCTCCTACGAGCAGTACTTC. It specifies CASSYTGFPSYEQYF.

V is TRBV6-4 and J is TRBJ2-3, with 7 bases aligning to TRBD1. Germline V CDR1 and CDR2: MRHNA, SNTAGT. Germline trimming cut 3 bases from V and 4 bases from J; bases unmatched to any gene: 7. CDR3 length: 15 amino acids. The CDR3 is CASSELGQDADTQYF. The CDR3 coding sequence is TGTGCCAGCAGTGAACTAGGACAGGACGCAGATACGCAGTATTTT.

The V gene is TRBV7-2, the J gene TRBJ2-3, with a tentative D call TRBD1 (5 bases). The germline V gene encodes CDR1 SGHTA and CDR2 FQGNSA. The CDR3 consists of 16 residues. V was clipped by 5 bases and J by 2 bases, with 17 bases between them. The CDR3 coding sequence is TGTGCCAGCAGCGAAGACAGCCCACTGGTCACAGATACGCAGTATTTT. Translation gives CASSEDSPLVTDTQYF.

The chain links TRBV7-9 to TRBJ2-2, with D possibly matching TRBD1 (5 bases). The CDR3 covers 14 residues. The V end lost 4 bases, the J end lost 5 bases, and 11 bases lay between the germline ends. Germline CDR1 and CDR2: SEHNR and FQNEAQ (reference sequence). The CDR3 DNA reads as TGTGCCAGCAGCTGGGCTAAGGGGACCGGGGAGCTGTTTTTT. It encodes CASSWAKGTGELFF.

This clone appeared a single time. The chain recombines TRBV10-3 with TRBJ1-4; 9 nucleotides line up with TRBD1. V was pared by 6 bases and J by 8 bases, with 7 bases of the junction left unmatched. This CDR3 spans 14 amino acids. CDR1 and CDR2 from the germline V gene are ENHRY and SYGVKD. CDR3 nucleotides: TGTGCCATCAGGCCCGACAGGGGGGAGGAAAAACTGTTTTTT. It translates to CAIRPDRGEEKLFF.

The rearrangement joins TRBV5-1 to TRBJ1-6; 8 nucleotides match TRBD1. Losses at the gene ends were 0 bases for V and 6 bases for J; bases not matched to a gene: 8. This CDR3 has 17 amino acids. The germline gives CDR1 SGHRS, CDR2 YFSETQ. The CDR3 protein is CASSLVGRGRGNSPLHF. The CDR3 nucleotides are TGCGCCAGCAGCTTGGTCGGCAGGGGGCGAGGTAATTCACCCCTCCACTTT.

V and J are TRBV6-5 and TRBJ2-3, with TRBD2 matching 9 bases. The germline V gene encodes CDR1 MNHEY and CDR2 SVGAGI. V shed 2 bases and J 6 bases; nucleotides not matched to a gene: 6. The CDR3 totals 15 residues. CDR3 bases: TGTGCCAGCAGTTACAGCGGGAGGAAGTCGGATACGCAGTATTTT. It encodes CASSYSGRKSDTQYF.

This clone came up a few times. The rearrangement uses TRBV7-9 and TRBJ1-1; possible D gene TRBD1, 6 bases. Deletions cut 4 bases from V and 4 bases from J, with 10 bases between. The CDR3 is made up of 13 amino acids. CDR1 and CDR2 (germline): SEHNR, FQNEAQ (reference sequence). The CDR3 reads CASSSQGSTEAFF. The CDR3 region has the DNA TGTGCCAGCAGCTCCCAGGGGAGCACTGAAGCTTTCTTT.

The genes are TRBV19 and TRBJ1-6, with TRBD1 matching over 7 bases. The germline V gene encodes CDR1 LNHDA and CDR2 SQIVND (reference sequence). V shed 4 bases and J 5 bases; nucleotides not matched to a gene: 5. This CDR3 has 15 amino acids. The DNA for the CDR3 is TGTGCCAGTAGTACGGCCGGGACAGATAATTCACCCCTCCACTTT. Protein sequence: CASSTAGTDNSPLHF.

The V gene is TRBV10-3, the J gene TRBJ2-3; 8 positions agree with TRBD2. The CDR3 is made up of 15 amino acids. V shed 6 bases, J shed 4 bases, and the junction held 9 bases outside the gene matches. Germline CDR1 is ENHRY and CDR2 is SYGVKD. This CDR3 reads CAISPGTRAPDTQYF. CDR3 nucleotides: TGTGCCATCAGCCCCGGGACTAGGGCTCCAGATACGCAGTATTTT.

The rearrangement links TRBV18 to TRBJ2-7; 8 bases fit TRBD2. In germline, CDR1 is KGHSH, CDR2 LQKENI. The CDR3 runs 16 residues. Trimming cost V 3 bases and J 4 bases; bases outside gene matches: 11. CDR3 protein: CASSPRVGRAGYEQYF. The CDR3 region has the DNA TGTGCCAGCTCACCGCGGGTCGGGAGGGCTGGTTACGAGCAGTACTTC.